Sequencing of this TCR beta chain was carried out in a study of shared clonotypes between healthy human individuals. Study-level results: Generally, naive subsets (rather than memory subsets) showed larger estimated richness.

TCRdb's copy holds only in-frame clones and misses some; the assay was immunoSEQ multiplex PCR. The table lists around 2,000,000 clones, approximately 94% of them singletons. Naive CD8 populations comprised CD45RO-negative cells positively selected for CCR7, excluding terminally differentiated effector memory CD45RA+ cells. Germline values: CDR1 SGHAT, CDR2 FQNNGV. J was trimmed by 1 base and V by 1 base; bases with no gene match: 8. CDR3 length: 18 amino acids. About this clone: Its antigen is currently unknown.

Sequencing used naive CD8+ T cells from PBMCs. This chain uses TRBV11-2 with TRBJ2-5; 11 bases map to TRBD1. The TCR comes from a man in his late teens or twenties in good health. Some clones in this sample may be carry-over from other donors' samples. The CDR3: CASSLGTGGRGSQETQYF. The CDR3 bases are TGTGCCAGCAGCTTAGGGACAGGGGGCCGGGGGTCCCAAGAGACCCAGTACTTC.